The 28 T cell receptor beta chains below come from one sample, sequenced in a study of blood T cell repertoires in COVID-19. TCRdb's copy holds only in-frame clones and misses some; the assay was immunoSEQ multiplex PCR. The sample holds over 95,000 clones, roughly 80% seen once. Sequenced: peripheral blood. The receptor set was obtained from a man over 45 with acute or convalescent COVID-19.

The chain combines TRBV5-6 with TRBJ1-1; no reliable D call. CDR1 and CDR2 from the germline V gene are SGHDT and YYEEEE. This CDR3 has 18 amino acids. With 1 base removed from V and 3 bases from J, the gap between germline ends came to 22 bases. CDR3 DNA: TGTGCCAGCAGCTTGTGGAGGCTTGGGGTTCGATATGACACTGAAGCTTTCTTT. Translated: CASSLWRLGVRYDTEAFF.

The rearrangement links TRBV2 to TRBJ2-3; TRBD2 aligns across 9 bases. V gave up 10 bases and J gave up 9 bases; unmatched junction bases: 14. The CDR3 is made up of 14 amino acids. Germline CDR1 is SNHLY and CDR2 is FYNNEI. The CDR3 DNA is TGTGCCAACCCAGCGGGGGGTATCACAGGGACGCAGTATTTT. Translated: CANPAGGITGTQYF. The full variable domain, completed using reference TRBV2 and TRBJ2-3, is EPEVTQTPSHQVTQMGQEVILRCVPISNHLYFYWYRQILGQKVEFLVSFYNNEISEKSEIFDDQFSVERPDGSNFTLKIRSTKLEDSAMYFCANPAGGITGTQYFGPGTRLTVL.

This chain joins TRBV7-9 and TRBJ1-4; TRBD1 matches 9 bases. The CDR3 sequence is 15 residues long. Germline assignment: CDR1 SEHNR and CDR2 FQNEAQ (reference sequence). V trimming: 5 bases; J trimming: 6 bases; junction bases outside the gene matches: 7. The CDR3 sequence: CASSRAGQGYEKLFF. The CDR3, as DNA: TGTGCCAGCAGCCGCGCGGGACAGGGATATGAAAAACTGTTTTTT.

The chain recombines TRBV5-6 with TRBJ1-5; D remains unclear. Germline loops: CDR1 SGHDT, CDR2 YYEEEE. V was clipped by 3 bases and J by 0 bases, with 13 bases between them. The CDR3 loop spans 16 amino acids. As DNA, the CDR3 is TGTGCCAGCAGCTCGACAAAACAAAATAGCAATCAGCCCCAGCATTTT. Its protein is CASSSTKQNSNQPQHF.

CDR3 residues: CASSLRGHTEAFF. The CDR3 nucleotides read TGTGCCAGCAGTTTAAGGGGGCACACTGAAGCTTTCTTT. The chain combines TRBV12-3 or TRBV12-4 with TRBJ1-1; 7 nucleotides match TRBD1. The CDR3 extends over 13 amino acids. V lost 2 bases to trimming and J lost 3 bases; unmatched junction nucleotides: 0.

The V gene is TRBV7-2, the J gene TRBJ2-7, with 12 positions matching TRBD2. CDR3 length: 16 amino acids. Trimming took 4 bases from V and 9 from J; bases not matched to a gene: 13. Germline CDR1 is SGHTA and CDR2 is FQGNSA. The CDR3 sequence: CASSSRTSGVPHGQYF. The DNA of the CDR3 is TGTGCCAGCAGCTCGCGGACTAGCGGGGTCCCTCATGGGCAGTACTTC.

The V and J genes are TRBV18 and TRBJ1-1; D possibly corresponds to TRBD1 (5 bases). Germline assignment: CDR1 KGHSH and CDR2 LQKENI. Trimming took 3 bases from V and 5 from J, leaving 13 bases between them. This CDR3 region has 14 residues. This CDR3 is CASSPDSLGTEAFF. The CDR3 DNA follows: TGTGCCAGCTCACCCGACAGTTTGGGTACTGAAGCTTTCTTT. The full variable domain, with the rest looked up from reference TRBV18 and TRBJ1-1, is NAGVMQNPRHLVRRRGQEARLRCSPMKGHSHVYWYRQLPEEGLKFMVYLQKENIIDESGMPKERFSAEFPKEGPSILRIQQVVRGDSAAYFCASSPDSLGTEAFFGQGTRLTVV.

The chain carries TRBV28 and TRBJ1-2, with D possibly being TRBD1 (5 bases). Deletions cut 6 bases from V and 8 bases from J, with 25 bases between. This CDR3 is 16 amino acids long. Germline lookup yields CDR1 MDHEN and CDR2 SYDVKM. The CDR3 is CASSDPPKQASEGYTF. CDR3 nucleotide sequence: TGTGCCAGCAGCGACCCCCCCAAACAGGCTTCCGAGGGCTACACCTTC.

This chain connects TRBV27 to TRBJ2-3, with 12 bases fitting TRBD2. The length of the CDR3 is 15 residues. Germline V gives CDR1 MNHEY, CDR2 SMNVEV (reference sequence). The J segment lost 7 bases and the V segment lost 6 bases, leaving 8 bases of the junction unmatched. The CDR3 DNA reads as TGTGCCAGCAGAGCTAGCGGGGGGGGCTCCCATACGCAGTATTTT. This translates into CASRASGGGSHTQYF.

CDR3 protein: CASSFGTGGGTEAFF. The DNA of the CDR3 is TGCGCCAGCAGCTTTGGGACAGGGGGCGGCACTGAAGCTTTCTTT. The genes are TRBV5-1 and TRBJ1-1; TRBD1 aligns across 12 bases. The length of the CDR3 is 15 residues. From germline, CDR1 is SGHRS and CDR2 YFSETQ. V lost 2 bases, J lost 4 bases, and 3 bases stayed unmatched.

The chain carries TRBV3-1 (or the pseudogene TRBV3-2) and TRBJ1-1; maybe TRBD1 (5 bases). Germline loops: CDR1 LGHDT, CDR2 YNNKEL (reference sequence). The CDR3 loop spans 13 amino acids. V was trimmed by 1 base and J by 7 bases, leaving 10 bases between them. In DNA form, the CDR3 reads TGTGCCAGCAGCCAAGTGCAGGGTGGTGAAGCTTTCTTT. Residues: CASSQVQGGEAFF.

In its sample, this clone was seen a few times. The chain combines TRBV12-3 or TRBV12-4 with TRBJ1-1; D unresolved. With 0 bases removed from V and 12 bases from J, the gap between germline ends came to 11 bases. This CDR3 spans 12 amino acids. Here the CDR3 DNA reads TGTGCCAGCAGTTTAGCTCAAAGAGGTACTTTCTTT. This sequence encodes CASSLAQRGTFF.

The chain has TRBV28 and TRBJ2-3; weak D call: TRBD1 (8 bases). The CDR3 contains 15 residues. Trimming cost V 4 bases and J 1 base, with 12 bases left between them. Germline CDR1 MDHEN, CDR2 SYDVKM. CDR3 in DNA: TGTGCCAGCAGTTCAGCGGGACAGGGCACAGATACGCAGTATTTT. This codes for CASSSAGQGTDTQYF.

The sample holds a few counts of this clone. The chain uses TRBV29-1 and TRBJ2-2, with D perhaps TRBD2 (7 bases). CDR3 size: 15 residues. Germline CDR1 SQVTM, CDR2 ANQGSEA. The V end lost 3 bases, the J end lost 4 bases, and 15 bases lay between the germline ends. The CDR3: CSVDTGGHTTGELFF. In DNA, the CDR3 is TGCAGCGTTGATACGGGGGGACACACCACCGGGGAGCTGTTTTTT.

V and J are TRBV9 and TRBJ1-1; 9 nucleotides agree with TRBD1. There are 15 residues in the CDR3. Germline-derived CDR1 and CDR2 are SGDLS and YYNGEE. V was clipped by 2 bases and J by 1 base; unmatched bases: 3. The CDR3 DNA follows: TGTGCCAGCAGCGTCACAGGGGGCACGAACACTGAAGCTTTCTTT. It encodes CASSVTGGTNTEAFF.

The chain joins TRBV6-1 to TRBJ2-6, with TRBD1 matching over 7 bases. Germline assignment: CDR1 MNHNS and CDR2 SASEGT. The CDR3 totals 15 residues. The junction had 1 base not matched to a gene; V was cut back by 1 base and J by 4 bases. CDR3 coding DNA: TGTGCCAGCAGTGAAGAGGGGGCAGGGGCCAACGTCCTGACTTTC. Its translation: CASSEEGAGANVLTF.

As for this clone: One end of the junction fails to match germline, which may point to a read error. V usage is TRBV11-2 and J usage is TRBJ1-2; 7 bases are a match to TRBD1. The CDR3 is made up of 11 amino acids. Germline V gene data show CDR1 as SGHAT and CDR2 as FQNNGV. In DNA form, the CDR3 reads TGTGCCAGCAGCCTAGGGGACAGACGCCTCTTC. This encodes CASSLGDRRLF.

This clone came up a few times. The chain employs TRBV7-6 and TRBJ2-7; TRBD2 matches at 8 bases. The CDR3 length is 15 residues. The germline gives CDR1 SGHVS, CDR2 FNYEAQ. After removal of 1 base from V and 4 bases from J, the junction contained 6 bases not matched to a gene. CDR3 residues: CASSLVAGLAYEQYV. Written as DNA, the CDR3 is TGTGCCAGCAGCTTAGTAGCGGGATTGGCATACGAGCAGTACGTC.

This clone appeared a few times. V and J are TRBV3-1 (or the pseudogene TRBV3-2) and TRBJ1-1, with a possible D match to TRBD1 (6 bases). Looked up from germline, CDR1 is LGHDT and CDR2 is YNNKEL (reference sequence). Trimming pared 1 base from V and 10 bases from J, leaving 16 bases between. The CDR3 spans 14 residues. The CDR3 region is CASSQATGWAGAFF. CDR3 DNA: TGTGCCAGCAGCCAAGCAACAGGGTGGGCGGGAGCTTTCTTT.

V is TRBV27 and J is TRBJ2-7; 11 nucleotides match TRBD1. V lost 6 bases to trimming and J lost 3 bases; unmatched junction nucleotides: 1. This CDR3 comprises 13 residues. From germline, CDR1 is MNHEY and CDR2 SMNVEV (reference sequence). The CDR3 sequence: CASRGTGGYEQYF. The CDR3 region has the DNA TGTGCCAGCAGGGGGACAGGGGGCTACGAGCAGTACTTC.

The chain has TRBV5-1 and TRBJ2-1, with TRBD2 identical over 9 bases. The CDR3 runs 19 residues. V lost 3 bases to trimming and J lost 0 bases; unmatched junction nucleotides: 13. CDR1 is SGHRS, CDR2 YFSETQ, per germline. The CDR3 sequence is CASSSPSLRGGSSYNEQFF. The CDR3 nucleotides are TGCGCCAGCAGCTCGCCCAGCTTGCGGGGGGGGAGCTCCTACAATGAGCAGTTCTTC.

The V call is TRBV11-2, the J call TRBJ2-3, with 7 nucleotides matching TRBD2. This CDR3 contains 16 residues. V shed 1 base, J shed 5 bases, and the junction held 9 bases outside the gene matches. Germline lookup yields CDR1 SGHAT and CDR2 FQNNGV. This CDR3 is CASSLGTSSSVDTQYF. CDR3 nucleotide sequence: TGTGCCAGCAGCTTAGGGACTAGTTCTTCGGTAGATACGCAGTATTTT.

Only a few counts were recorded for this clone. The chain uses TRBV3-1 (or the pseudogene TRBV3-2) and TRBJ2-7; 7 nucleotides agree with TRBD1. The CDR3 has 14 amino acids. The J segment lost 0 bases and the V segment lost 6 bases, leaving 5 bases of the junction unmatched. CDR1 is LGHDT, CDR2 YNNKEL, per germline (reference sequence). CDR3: CASSHRGPSYEQYF. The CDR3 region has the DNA TGTGCCAGCAGTCACAGGGGCCCCTCCTACGAGCAGTACTTC.

The CDR3 nucleotides read TGCGCCAGCAGCCCCGGACAGGCAACTAATGAAAAACTGTTTTTT. Amino acid sequence: CASSPGQATNEKLFF. The rearrangement joins TRBV5-1 to TRBJ1-4, with 7 bases that match TRBD1. Germline values: CDR1 SGHRS, CDR2 YFSETQ. This CDR3 has 15 residues. J gave up 0 bases and V 4 bases, and 3 bases lay outside the gene matches.

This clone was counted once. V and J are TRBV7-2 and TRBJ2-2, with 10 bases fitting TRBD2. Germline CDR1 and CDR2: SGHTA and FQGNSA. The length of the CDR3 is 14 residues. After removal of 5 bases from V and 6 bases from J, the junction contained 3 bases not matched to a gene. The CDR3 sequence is CASSPGTSAGELFF. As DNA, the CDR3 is TGTGCCAGCAGCCCCGGGACTAGCGCCGGGGAGCTGTTTTTT.

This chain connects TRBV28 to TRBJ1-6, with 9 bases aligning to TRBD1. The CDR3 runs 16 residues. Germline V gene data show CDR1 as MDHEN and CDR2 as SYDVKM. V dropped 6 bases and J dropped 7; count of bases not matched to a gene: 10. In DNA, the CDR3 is TGTGCCAGCAGCCATGACCAGGGGACAGGGAATTCACCCCTCCACTTT. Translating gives CASSHDQGTGNSPLHF.

The CDR3, as DNA: TGCGCCAGCAGCGAGAACAGGGGAACCACAGATACGCAGTATTTT. This sequence encodes CASSENRGTTDTQYF. The chain couples TRBV5-1 to TRBJ2-3, with 7 bases fitting TRBD1. V shed 4 bases, J shed 2 bases, and the junction held 7 bases outside the gene matches. This CDR3 is 15 amino acids long. The V gene's germline CDR1 is SGHRS and CDR2 YFSETQ. The whole variable domain, filled in from reference TRBV5-1 and TRBJ2-3, reads KAGVTQTPRYLIKTRGQQVTLSCSPISGHRSVSWYQQTPGQGLQFLFEYFSETQRNKGNFPGRFSGRQFSNSRSEMNVSTLELGDSALYLCASSENRGTTDTQYFGPGTRLTVL.

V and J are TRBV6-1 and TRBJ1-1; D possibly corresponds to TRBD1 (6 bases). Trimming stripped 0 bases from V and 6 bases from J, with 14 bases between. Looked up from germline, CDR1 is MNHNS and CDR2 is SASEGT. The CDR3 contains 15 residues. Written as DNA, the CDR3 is TGTGCCAGCAGTGAAGCTAGGGGGTATTTGTCTGAAGCTTTCTTT. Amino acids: CASSEARGYLSEAFF.